This TCR beta chain is from a study of blood T cell repertoires in COVID-19. Trimming stripped 6 bases from V and 5 bases from J, with 16 bases between. This CDR3 comprises 15 residues. Per the germline V gene, CDR1 is MNHEY and CDR2 is SVGAGI. TCRdb's table, derived via immunoSEQ multiplex PCR, lists solely in-frame clones and lacks some. This table holds tens of thousands of clones, over 75% found once. V is TRBV6-5 and J is TRBJ2-2, with D possibly being TRBD2 (6 bases). The sequenced sample consisted of peripheral blood. The clonotype comes from a human donor in a cohort sampled during active COVID-19. CDR3 sequence (DNA): TGTGCCAGCAGCCCGGTGACTAGACGGACCGGGGAGCTGTTTTTT. Protein: CASSPVTRRTGELFF.